The present entry profiles one T cell receptor beta chain with its context. This sample was included in a study of T-cell reconstitution after alpha-beta-depleted transplantation in children. The CDR3 extends over 16 amino acids. CDR1 is SGHTA and CDR2 is FQGNSA in the germline V gene. Trimming removed 5 bases at V and 1 base at J, with 14 bases between. A library of TCRbeta sequences, prepared with unique molecular identifiers, was generated. TCRdb redid the calling of the PCR reads with MiXCR, one entry per CDR3 protein. The sample gives about 610,000 distinct CDR3 sequences, over 9.5% of which show up once; about 4.3% is in the top ten.

The sequence derives from a human donor who donated a stem cell graft to a child with acute myeloid leukemia. Material: PBMCs from the stem cell graft donor, obtained from the stem cell graft. V usage is TRBV7-2 and J usage is TRBJ2-2, with D possibly TRBD2 on 6 matching bases. DNA for the CDR3: TGTGCCAGCAGCCTCTTACCGGGACTGAACACCGGGGAGCTGTTTTTT. Amino acid sequence: CASSLLPGLNTGELFF.